The 28 T cell receptor beta chains below come from one sample, sequenced in a study of cytomegalovirus exposure and HLA in healthy donors. The primer mix had 60 Vbeta and 13 Jbeta primers. The repertoire was sequenced with immunoSEQ multiplex PCR; TCRdb's copy has only in-frame clones and lacks some. The data contain about 130,000 clones, about 80% of them singletons. What was sequenced was PBMCs. These receptors were taken from a male donor in good health and CMV-seronegative.

The chain couples TRBV7-9 to TRBJ2-7, with D unclear. The CDR3 extends over 12 amino acids. CDR1 and CDR2 from the germline V gene are SEHNR and FQNEAQ (reference sequence). Trimming shortened V by 4 bases and J by 5 bases, and 9 bases separated the two germline ends. In DNA form, the CDR3 reads TGTGCCAGCAGCTCCGTTCGTGACGAGCAGTACTTC. Translation gives CASSSVRDEQYF.

The chain couples TRBV5-4 to TRBJ1-2; 7 nucleotides match TRBD1. There are 14 residues in the CDR3. Germline V gene data show CDR1 as SGHNT and CDR2 as YYREEE (reference sequence). The V and J ends lost 5 bases and 2 bases, in that order; junction bases with no gene match: 6. CDR3 in DNA: TGTGCCAGCAGTTGGCAACAGGGGAACTATGGCTACACCTTC. It specifies CASSWQQGNYGYTF.

The gene calls are TRBV6-4 and TRBJ1-5, with 9 nucleotides matching TRBD1. Looked up from germline, CDR1 is MRHNA and CDR2 is SNTAGT. V was clipped by 2 bases and J by 9 bases; unmatched bases: 5. The CDR3 spans 14 residues. This CDR3 reads CASSDTGQGRPQHF. The CDR3 nucleotides read TGTGCCAGCAGTGACACCGGACAGGGGAGGCCCCAGCATTTT.

This rearrangement joins TRBV6-1 to TRBJ1-2; 8 bases line up with TRBD1. There are 14 residues in the CDR3. Germline values: CDR1 MNHNS, CDR2 SASEGT. V was clipped by 5 bases and J by 5 bases; unmatched bases: 7. Written as DNA, the CDR3 is TGTGCCAGCAGTATAGGGACAGGCGAATATGGCTACACCTTC. This codes for CASSIGTGEYGYTF.

In its sample, this clone was seen a few times. V gene TRBV7-6 combines with J gene TRBJ2-3, with TRBD2 matching 13 bases. With V trimmed by 0 bases and J by 4 bases, 13 bases remained unmatched. This CDR3 comprises 20 residues. Germline CDR1 SGHVS, CDR2 FNYEAQ. In DNA, the CDR3 is TGTGCCAGCAGCTTAGCGTTGCGATCGACTAGCGGGGGGCGGGCAGATACGCAGTATTTT. Translating gives CASSLALRSTSGGRADTQYF.

The rearrangement joins TRBV5-6 to TRBJ1-2, with 7 bases fitting TRBD1. There are 15 residues in the CDR3. Germline CDR1 and CDR2: SGHDT and YYEEEE. The V gene end was trimmed by 0 bases and the J gene end by 2 bases; junction bases not matched to a gene: 4. The DNA of the CDR3 is TGTGCCAGCAGCTTGGCCGGGACAGCGAACTATGGCTACACCTTC. Protein: CASSLAGTANYGYTF.

The rearrangement links TRBV5-1 to TRBJ2-2; D remains unclear. Germline values: CDR1 SGHRS, CDR2 YFSETQ. The V end lost 5 bases, the J end lost 0 bases, and 8 bases lay between the germline ends. CDR3 size: 14 residues. CDR3 residues: CASRLGANTGELFF. Here the CDR3 DNA reads TGCGCCAGCAGACTCGGTGCGAACACCGGGGAGCTGTTTTTT.

The chain recombines TRBV14 with TRBJ1-1; D uncertain. V lost 2 bases, J lost 3 bases, and 4 bases lay in between. The CDR3 runs 12 residues. Germline assignment: CDR1 SGHDN and CDR2 FVKESK. DNA of the CDR3: TGTGCCAGCAGCCAACCCGACACTGAAGCTTTCTTT. This translates into CASSQPDTEAFF.

The chain joins TRBV4-1 to TRBJ2-1; TRBD1 aligns across 11 bases. V lost 5 bases, J lost 10 bases, and 4 bases stayed unmatched. The CDR3 runs 13 residues. In germline, CDR1 is MGHRA, CDR2 YSYEKL. This CDR3 is CASSWTGGREQFF. CDR3 nucleotides: TGCGCCAGCAGCTGGACAGGGGGCAGGGAGCAGTTCTTC.

This chain joins TRBV5-4 and TRBJ2-3, with TRBD2 as a possible D gene (7 bases). Germline V gene data show CDR1 as SGHNT and CDR2 as YYREEE (reference sequence). This CDR3 spans 17 amino acids. The V end was cut by 1 base, the J end by 7 bases, with 22 bases between. CDR3 DNA: TGTGCCAGCAGCTTGAGGGGGTGGGCTAGCGGCTCTAATACGCAGTATTTT. This translates into CASSLRGWASGSNTQYF. Full variable domain (rest looked up from reference TRBV5-4 and TRBJ2-3): ETGVTQSPTHLIKTRGQQVTLRCSSQSGHNTVSWYQQALGQGPQFIFQYYREEENGRGNFPPRFSGLQFPNYSSELNVNALELDDSALYLCASSLRGWASGSNTQYFGPGTRLTVL.

The chain combines TRBV9 with TRBJ2-3, with TRBD1 matching 9 bases. The CDR3 contains 15 residues. Per germline, CDR1 SGDLS and CDR2 YYNGEE. V was pared by 4 bases and J by 3 bases, with 6 bases of the junction left unmatched. The CDR3 sequence: CASSPRQGGTDTQYF. The DNA of the CDR3 is TGTGCCAGCAGCCCTCGACAGGGGGGGACAGATACGCAGTATTTT.

This chain links TRBV5-4 with TRBJ2-3; TRBD2 matches at 8 bases. CDR1 is SGHNT, CDR2 YYREEE, per germline (reference sequence). Trimming took 4 bases from V and 2 from J; bases not matched to a gene: 6. This CDR3 region has 15 residues. CDR3 residues: CASSRTSRLTDTQYF. In DNA, the CDR3 is TGTGCCAGCAGCAGGACTAGCCGACTCACAGATACGCAGTATTTT.

The chain joins TRBV28 to TRBJ1-1; 9 bases are shared with TRBD1. CDR3 length: 14 amino acids. Germline values: CDR1 MDHEN, CDR2 SYDVKM. V was pared by 3 bases and J by 7 bases, with 6 bases of the junction left unmatched. The CDR3 DNA reads as TGTGCCAGCAGTTTGGGACAGGGAGGTTTTGAAGCTTTCTTT. Translated, it gives CASSLGQGGFEAFF.

There are a few counts of this clone. The rearrangement uses TRBV7-9 and TRBJ1-4; no firm D call. V was trimmed by 4 bases and J by 7 bases, leaving 22 bases between them. The CDR3 contains 17 residues. Germline V lookup: CDR1 SEHNR, CDR2 FQNEAQ (reference sequence). CDR3 coding DNA: TGTGCCAGCAGCTCAACCCTAGCGGGAGTCTCGGGTGAAAAACTGTTTTTT. This sequence encodes CASSSTLAGVSGEKLFF.

This chain joins TRBV11-2 and TRBJ2-7, with a tentative D call TRBD1 (5 bases). The V gene lost 5 bases and the J gene lost 4 bases, with 15 bases spanning the gap. The germline V gene encodes CDR1 SGHAT and CDR2 FQNNGV. There are 14 residues in the CDR3. Here the CDR3 DNA reads TGTGCCAGCAGCGACTTAACAGGACAATACGAGCAGTACTTC. Amino acids: CASSDLTGQYEQYF.

This chain links TRBV7-6 with TRBJ1-5; D gene uncertain. The CDR3 is 12 amino acids. V was pared by 5 bases and J by 5 bases, with 7 bases between. Germline V gives CDR1 SGHVS, CDR2 FNYEAQ. CDR3 nucleotides: TGTGCCAGCAGCGAAGCGGATCAGCCCCAGCATTTT. This sequence encodes CASSEADQPQHF.

DNA for the CDR3: TGTGCCAGCAGCGTAGGGTCCCTAGCGGGGGGGTTGAACGAGCAGTACTTC. Residues: CASSVGSLAGGLNEQYF. V gene TRBV9 combines with J gene TRBJ2-7, with TRBD2 matching over 12 bases. In germline, CDR1 is SGDLS, CDR2 YYNGEE. Germline trimming cut 0 bases from V and 5 bases from J; bases unmatched to any gene: 9. The CDR3 covers 17 residues.

In DNA form, the CDR3 reads TGTGCCAGCAGCCCTCTCGACAGGGATGGAACTGAAGCTTTCTTT. Its translation: CASSPLDRDGTEAFF. The chain is built from TRBV28 and TRBJ1-1, with TRBD1 matching over 7 bases. V lost 6 bases, J lost 5 bases, and 12 bases stayed unmatched. This CDR3 comprises 15 residues. Germline V gene data show CDR1 as MDHEN and CDR2 as SYDVKM.

V usage is TRBV19 and J usage is TRBJ2-1, with D perhaps matching TRBD1 (5 bases). CDR1 and CDR2 from the germline V gene are LNHDA and SQIVND (reference sequence). With 3 bases removed from V and 7 bases from J, the gap between germline ends came to 13 bases. This CDR3 is built from 14 residues. Written as DNA, the CDR3 is TGTGCCAGTAGTATTGGTGCAGGGCGGAATGAGCAGTTCTTC. Its protein product is CASSIGAGRNEQFF.

Details on this clone: The sample carries other DNA sequences with the same CDR3. V and J are TRBV9 and TRBJ1-2, with a possible D match to TRBD1 (5 bases). V dropped 2 bases and J dropped 2 bases, with 7 bases sitting between them. Germline V gives CDR1 SGDLS, CDR2 YYNGEE. There are 13 residues in the CDR3. DNA for the CDR3: TGTGCCAGCAGCGTGACAGAGAACTATGGCTACACCTTC. It codes for CASSVTENYGYTF. Full variable domain (outside the CDR3, taken from reference TRBV9 and TRBJ1-2): DSGVTQTPKHLITATGQRVTLRCSPRSGDLSVYWYQQSLDQGLQFLIQYYNGEERAKGNILERFSAQQFPDLHSELNLSSLELGDSALYFCASSVTENYGYTFGSGTRLTVV.

The chain joins TRBV5-1 to TRBJ2-3; 7 bases agree with TRBD1. Germline V CDR1 and CDR2: SGHRS, YFSETQ. The CDR3 extends over 17 amino acids. The V gene end was trimmed by 4 bases and the J gene end by 4 bases; junction bases not matched to a gene: 15. The CDR3 protein is CASSPAVMTGLADTQYF. The CDR3 nucleotides are TGCGCCAGCAGCCCGGCGGTTATGACAGGGTTAGCAGATACGCAGTATTTT.

The CDR3 spells CASSSGGAGNEQFF. The CDR3, as DNA: TGTGCCAGCAGCTCGGGGGGGGCTGGTAATGAGCAGTTCTTC. This rearrangement joins TRBV6-4 to TRBJ2-1; 8 bases fit TRBD2. From germline, CDR1 is MRHNA and CDR2 SNTAGT. V lost 6 bases and J lost 7; bases outside the gene matches: 8. The CDR3 spans 14 residues.

Points on this clone: A junction boundary mismatches the germline segment, possibly from a read error. V and J are TRBV5-6 and TRBJ2-4; D might be TRBD1 (6 bases). In germline, CDR1 is SGHDT, CDR2 YYEEEE. The CDR3 covers 17 residues. For the CDR3, the DNA is TGTGCCAGCAGCGGAACAGGGACGGGGCTAGCCAAAAACAGTCAGTACTTC. Protein: CASSGTGTGLAKNSQYF.

The J gene is TRBJ2-3, the V gene TRBV6-1; 7 nucleotides agree with TRBD2. In germline, CDR1 is MNHNS, CDR2 SASEGT. Unmatched junction bases numbered 12, after V lost 0 bases and J lost 0 bases. The CDR3 is 19 residues long. The chain's CDR3 is CASSEALRGRGTSTDTQYF. Written as DNA, the CDR3 is TGTGCCAGCAGTGAAGCGCTTCGGGGGAGGGGTACTAGCACAGATACGCAGTATTTT.

The V call is TRBV18, the J call TRBJ1-1, with D hard to call. The length of the CDR3 is 16 residues. The V and J ends lost 3 bases and 3 bases respectively, with 17 bases between them. Germline V gene lookup returns CDR1 KGHSH and CDR2 LQKENI. Written as DNA, the CDR3 is TGTGCCAGCTCACCCCTTAGGGCGGACGGGGACACTGAAGCTTTCTTT. This sequence encodes CASSPLRADGDTEAFF. Complete variable domain (other parts from reference TRBV18 and TRBJ1-1): NAGVMQNPRHLVRRRGQEARLRCSPMKGHSHVYWYRQLPEEGLKFMVYLQKENIIDESGMPKERFSAEFPKEGPSILRIQQVVRGDSAAYFCASSPLRADGDTEAFFGQGTRLTVV.

The chain carries TRBV28 and TRBJ1-1; the match to TRBD1 covers 9 bases. The CDR3 sequence is 17 residues long. Germline CDR1 reads MDHEN; CDR2 reads SYDVKM. V shed 5 bases and J 1 base; nucleotides not matched to a gene: 11. CDR3 bases: TGTGCCAGCAGTCGACTTACAGGGGGCTGGGGGAACACTGAAGCTTTCTTT. It codes for CASSRLTGGWGNTEAFF. Using reference TRBV28 and TRBJ1-1 for the parts outside the CDR3, the full variable domain is DVKVTQSSRYLVKRTGEKVFLECVQDMDHENMFWYRQDPGLGLRLIYFSYDVKMKEKGDIPEGYSVSREKKERFSLILESASTNQTSMYLCASSRLTGGWGNTEAFFGQGTRLTVV.

The chain employs TRBV9 and TRBJ1-1; TRBD1 agrees at 7 bases. There are 13 residues in the CDR3. V lost 4 bases, J lost 4 bases, and 4 bases stayed unmatched. The V gene's germline CDR1 is SGDLS and CDR2 YYNGEE. This CDR3 is CASSHRGGTEAFF. Here the CDR3 DNA reads TGTGCCAGCAGCCACAGGGGAGGCACTGAAGCTTTCTTT.

CDR3 bases: TGTGCCTTCTTCTTAGCAACCGGGACTAGCGGGAGATCGACCCCTTACGAGCAGTACTTC. It specifies CAFFLATGTSGRSTPYEQYF. This chain uses TRBV19 with TRBJ2-7; TRBD2 matches at 14 bases. Germline V gene sequence: CDR1 LNHDA, CDR2 SQIVND (reference sequence). V shed 11 bases and J 4 bases; nucleotides not matched to a gene: 25. This CDR3 comprises 20 residues. The full variable domain, with the rest looked up from reference TRBV19 and TRBJ2-7, is DGGITQSPKYLFRKEGQNVTLSCEQNLNHDAMYWYRQDPGQGLRLIYYSQIVNDFQKGDIAEGYSVSREKKESFPLTVTSAQKNPTAFYLCAFFLATGTSGRSTPYEQYFGPGTRLTVT.